Here is one T cell receptor (beta chain) with its context. The sample belongs to a study of control samples from healthy donors and cancer patients. Germline V lookup: CDR1 MDHEN, CDR2 SYDVKM. The V gene lost 3 bases and the J gene lost 1 base, with 7 bases spanning the gap. This CDR3 is 14 amino acids long. Profiled with immunoSEQ multiplex PCR; TCRdb holds only in-frame clones, not every one. Here the sample spans about 82,000 clones, about 93% being singletons. The gene calls are TRBV28 and TRBJ1-5; no clear D. The sequencing input was blood. This sequence originates from a young woman in good health. Here the CDR3 DNA reads TGTGCCAGCAGTTTTGGAAACAGCAATCAGCCCCAGCATTTT. Its translation is CASSFGNSNQPQHF.